Detailed here is one TCR beta chain. TCRdb keeps only in-frame clones here, not all; method: immunoSEQ multiplex PCR. This table holds more than 200,000 clones, under 85% found once. The source of the sample is a study of blood T cell repertoires in COVID-19. Across the study: There were acute and convalescent COVID-19 samples, and they came from the United States, Italy and Spain. In each case, the material was cDNA or gDNA derived from T cells, B-cell-depleted T cells, or PBMCs.

This study enrolled people aged 18 to 89 from approximately 24 US geographic areas. Cohort assignment relied on participant-reported clinical history. Germline assignment: CDR1 SEHNR and CDR2 FQNEAQ (reference sequence). The CDR3 has 15 amino acids. The junction had 2 bases not matched to a gene; V was cut back by 5 bases and J by 2 bases. The clonotype was recovered from a man in his 60s who had recovered from COVID-19. Sequencing used PBMCs or T cells enriched from blood (not recorded which). The chain has TRBV7-9 and TRBJ2-6, with 8 bases fitting TRBD2. For the CDR3, the DNA is TGTGCCAGCAGCCCCGGGGGGGCTGGGGCCAACGTCCTGACTTTC. Amino acids: CASSPGGAGANVLTF.